The 17 T cell receptor beta chains reported below all come from one sample, sequenced in a study of blood T cell repertoires in COVID-19. Profiled with immunoSEQ multiplex PCR; TCRdb holds only in-frame clones, not every one. The sample yields roughly 120,000 clones, over 70% seen once. Sequenced material: peripheral blood. The receptors here all came from a woman in her 70s with acute or convalescent COVID-19.

The genes are TRBV4-2 and TRBJ1-2; D unclear. Per germline, CDR1 LGHNA and CDR2 YNFKEQ. V was cut by 3 bases and J by 3 bases, with 17 bases left in between. The CDR3 is 16 residues long. The CDR3 protein is CASSQPDPVADYGYTF. The CDR3 DNA is TGTGCCAGCAGCCAGCCCGACCCGGTTGCGGACTATGGCTACACCTTC.

This clone occurred a few times. This rearrangement joins TRBV29-1 to TRBJ1-1; tentative D call: TRBD1 (5 bases). The CDR3 contains 13 residues. Looked up from germline, CDR1 is SQVTM and CDR2 is ANQGSEA. Trimming stripped 5 bases from V and 8 bases from J, with 18 bases between. The CDR3 reads CSVKGVFIGEAFF. DNA of the CDR3: TGCAGCGTTAAAGGGGTTTTCATCGGGGAAGCTTTCTTT.

The chain has TRBV5-1 and TRBJ1-3; 9 bases match TRBD1. Germline CDR1 and CDR2: SGHRS and YFSETQ. The CDR3 has 14 residues. With 3 bases clipped from V and 3 bases from J, the junction kept 1 base outside the gene matches. CDR3 amino acids: CASSWGQGGNTIYF. In nucleotides, the CDR3 is TGCGCCAGCAGCTGGGGACAGGGTGGAAACACCATATATTTT.

This clone was seen only once. The rearrangement uses TRBV27 and TRBJ1-2, with 11 bases matching TRBD1. Germline values: CDR1 MNHEY, CDR2 SMNVEV (reference sequence). Trimming took 5 bases from V and 8 from J; bases not matched to a gene: 7. This CDR3 is 14 amino acids long. The CDR3 bases are TGTGCCAGCAGTGCCGGGACAGGGGGTGGGGGCTACACCTTC. Translation gives CASSAGTGGGGYTF.

The chain combines TRBV9 with TRBJ2-1, with 7 positions matching TRBD1. The CDR3 extends over 15 amino acids. Trimming removed 4 bases from V and 0 bases from J; junction bases left unmatched: 4. The germline V gene encodes CDR1 SGDLS and CDR2 YYNGEE. The CDR3 spells CASSTTGSSYNEQFF. CDR3 coding DNA: TGTGCCAGCAGCACGACAGGGAGCTCCTACAATGAGCAGTTCTTC.

The chain couples TRBV4-1 to TRBJ1-3; D is uncertain. The germline V gene has CDR1 MGHRA and CDR2 YSYEKL. V was pared by 3 bases and J by 1 base, with 7 bases between. The CDR3 runs to 14 residues. CDR3 residues: CASSQRVSGNTIYF. DNA for the CDR3: TGCGCCAGCAGCCAGAGGGTGTCTGGAAACACCATATATTTT.

The gene calls are TRBV2 and TRBJ1-2, with D perhaps matching TRBD1 (5 bases). Deletions cut 4 bases from V and 2 bases from J, with 5 bases between. In germline, CDR1 is SNHLY, CDR2 FYNNEI. This CDR3 region has 12 residues. CDR3 nucleotides: TGTGCCAGCAGTGGGGGCAACTATGGCTACACCTTC. As protein: CASSGGNYGYTF.

This clone was counted only a few times. J is TRBJ1-5 and V is TRBV28; 8 nucleotides agree with TRBD1. CDR1 MDHEN and CDR2 SYDVKM come from the germline V gene. The V gene end was trimmed by 6 bases and the J gene end by 5 bases; junction bases not matched to a gene: 9. The CDR3 is made up of 15 amino acids. The CDR3 sequence: CASSTTGQGHQPQHF. In nucleotides, the CDR3 is TGTGCCAGCAGCACTACTGGACAGGGTCATCAGCCCCAGCATTTT.

This clone has a handful of counts. This sequence joins TRBV2 and TRBJ1-5; no clear D. CDR1 and CDR2 from the germline V gene are SNHLY and FYNNEI. The CDR3 is made up of 13 amino acids. Between the trimmed V and J ends, which lost 6 bases and 6 bases, there was a span of 12 bases. The CDR3 region is CASSPAGLQPQHF. The CDR3 coding sequence is TGTGCCAGCAGCCCCGCGGGTCTTCAGCCCCAGCATTTT.

This sequence joins TRBV28 and TRBJ1-3; D might be TRBD1 (6 bases). The CDR3 sequence is 16 residues long. Germline CDR1 and CDR2: MDHEN and SYDVKM. Trimming stripped 6 bases from V and 0 bases from J, with 15 bases between. The CDR3 nucleotides are TGTGCCAGCAGCAAACAGGGCTCCTTCTCTGGAAACACCATATATTTT. This gives the protein CASSKQGSFSGNTIYF.

The rearrangement uses TRBV25-1 and TRBJ1-1; no definite D call. The CDR3 totals 12 residues. Deletions cut 10 bases from V and 4 bases from J, with 13 bases between. Germline assignment: CDR1 MGHDK and CDR2 SYGVNS. The CDR3 loop reads CATEGIGTEAFF. The CDR3 nucleotides are TGTGCCACCGAGGGAATCGGCACTGAAGCTTTCTTT.

The J gene is TRBJ1-1, the V gene TRBV28; unclear D gene. Germline CDR1 reads MDHEN; CDR2 reads SYDVKM. Deletions cut 6 bases from V and 4 bases from J, with 3 bases between. The CDR3 consists of 10 residues. CDR3 protein: CASSRTEAFF. CDR3 nucleotide sequence: TGTGCCAGCAGCCGCACTGAAGCTTTCTTT.

V is TRBV19 and J is TRBJ1-1, with 8 bases identical to TRBD1. CDR1 is LNHDA and CDR2 is SQIVND in the germline V gene (reference sequence). The CDR3 has 14 amino acids. V shed 6 bases, J shed 0 bases, and the junction held 3 bases outside the gene matches. The CDR3 protein is CASSQTGVNTEAFF. The CDR3 DNA is TGTGCCAGTAGCCAGACAGGGGTGAACACTGAAGCTTTCTTT. Combining the CDR3 with reference TRBV19 and TRBJ1-1 gives the whole variable domain DGGITQSPKYLFRKEGQNVTLSCEQNLNHDAMYWYRQDPGQGLRLIYYSQIVNDFQKGDIAEGYSVSREKKESFPLTVTSAQKNPTAFYLCASSQTGVNTEAFFGQGTRLTVV.

V and J are TRBV12-3 or TRBV12-4 and TRBJ1-5; D may be TRBD1 (5 bases). V was shortened by 8 bases and J by 0 bases, with 8 bases between the two germline ends. This CDR3 has 13 residues. CDR3 sequence reads: CASLGDSNQPQHF. In DNA, the CDR3 is TGTGCCAGCTTAGGGGATAGCAATCAGCCCCAGCATTTT.

The V call is TRBV28, the J call TRBJ1-1; 7 bases are a match to TRBD1. The CDR3 consists of 13 residues. V trimming: 7 bases; J trimming: 4 bases; junction bases outside the gene matches: 6. Germline loops: CDR1 MDHEN, CDR2 SYDVKM. Here the CDR3 DNA reads TGTGCCAGCAATCTGGGGACAGCCACTGAAGCTTTCTTT. Translated, it gives CASNLGTATEAFF. Looking up the rest from reference TRBV28 and TRBJ1-1 gives the full variable domain: DVKVTQSSRYLVKRTGEKVFLECVQDMDHENMFWYRQDPGLGLRLIYFSYDVKMKEKGDIPEGYSVSREKKERFSLILESASTNQTSMYLCASNLGTATEAFFGQGTRLTVV.

CDR3 region: CASSQAPGQGGTDTQYF. The CDR3 DNA is TGCGCCAGCAGCCAAGCGCCGGGACAGGGTGGCACAGATACGCAGTATTTT. The chain joins TRBV4-1 to TRBJ2-3, with 9 bases lining up with TRBD1. From germline, CDR1 is MGHRA and CDR2 YSYEKL. This CDR3 is 17 amino acids long. V lost 1 base and J lost 1; bases outside the gene matches: 6.

V usage is TRBV18 and J usage is TRBJ1-2; D not resolved. CDR1 is KGHSH, CDR2 LQKENI, per germline. Trimming removed 5 bases from V and 0 bases from J, with 13 bases in between. CDR3 size: 15 residues. CDR3 sequence: CASSYWQKSNYGYTF. CDR3 nucleotides: TGTGCCAGCTCATATTGGCAGAAATCTAACTATGGCTACACCTTC.